This T cell receptor beta chain originates from a study of shared clonotypes between healthy human individuals. Study details: The study used three CD4 naive, three CD4 memory, two CD8 naive and one CD8 memory plate per donor. General study findings and limits: Generation probability values for non-shared clonotypes were lower than those for clonotypes shared by all four donors. The genetic and exposure-history diversity represented was limited by few donors.

Germline V gene sequence: CDR1 SGDLS, CDR2 YYNGEE. The germline V and J ends were trimmed by 1 base and 2 bases, with 9 bases remaining between them. The CDR3 extends over 15 amino acids. With respect to this clone: As yet, its antigen is unknown.

Donation came from healthy HIV-negative adults that had no recent acute infections or vaccinations. Some clones are missing from TCRdb's copy, which holds only in-frame ones; the method was immunoSEQ multiplex PCR. The data hold about 980,000 clones, with around three quarters observed a single time. The rearrangement joins TRBV9 to TRBJ2-2, with D unclear. Sequencing was done on a sample of memory CD4+ T cells sorted from blood. The subset here: CD45RA-negative fraction. This clonotype was sampled from a man younger than 30 in good health. In DNA, the CDR3 is TGTGCCAGCAGCGTATCGCCAACAAACACCGGGGAGCTGTTTTTT. This gives the protein CASSVSPTNTGELFF.